The 2 T cell receptor beta chains presented below share a single source sample, sequenced in a study of cytomegalovirus exposure and HLA in healthy donors. The PCR was carried out with 60 Vbeta primers and 13 Jbeta primers. The method was immunoSEQ multiplex PCR; TCRdb's version includes in-frame clones alone and lacks a portion of them. Of 90,000 to 120,000 clones in the sample, 65% are singletons; the top ten hold 3% to 4%. Input material: PBMCs. These receptors were obtained from a young man in good health and CMV-seropositive.

The rearrangement links TRBV11-2 to TRBJ1-2; 7 nucleotides align to TRBD1. The CDR3 runs 15 residues. From germline, CDR1 is SGHAT and CDR2 FQNNGV. V dropped 3 bases and J dropped 2; count of bases not matched to a gene: 6. CDR3 DNA sequence: TGTGCCAGCAGCTTCTTCTTACAGGGGAACTATGGCTACACCTTC. It yields the protein CASSFFLQGNYGYTF.

The genes are TRBV5-1 and TRBJ2-3, with 7 bases lining up with TRBD1. From germline, CDR1 is SGHRS and CDR2 YFSETQ. V shed 4 bases, J shed 11 bases, and the junction held 13 bases outside the gene matches. This CDR3 region has 14 residues. CDR3 nucleotide sequence: TGCGCCAGCAGCCCCTTTGACAGGGTCGTAGGGCAGTATTTT. It encodes CASSPFDRVVGQYF.